A single T cell receptor beta chain is shown here with its context. Its target is not known. Naive-designated CD8 cells lacked CD45RO, were positively enriched for CCR7, and omitted terminally differentiated effector memory CD45RA+ cells. Caucasian adults residing in Nashville, Tennessee made up all the donors. The sample originates from a study of shared clonotypes between healthy human individuals. General study results and limits: With a few donors compared, 4.5% to 6.5% of naive CD4 clonotypes were shared.

Germline trimming cut 6 bases from V and 4 bases from J; bases unmatched to any gene: 8. The CDR3 spans 14 residues. Germline CDR1 and CDR2: MNHEY and SMNVEV (reference sequence). Samples underwent the assay at deep level. Template for every sorted-subset replicate PCR totaled 150 to 250 ng DNA, roughly 30,000 T cell genomes. Some clones are missing from TCRdb's copy, which holds only in-frame ones; the method was immunoSEQ multiplex PCR. The sample holds just over 2,000,000 clones, roughly 95% seen once. Sequencing was performed on naive CD8+ T cells sorted from blood. V usage is TRBV27 and J usage is TRBJ2-5; 7 bases agree with TRBD1. This clonotype was sampled from a man between 18 and 35 years old in good health. CDR3 residues: CASSPGGLGETQYF. The CDR3, as DNA: TGTGCCAGCAGCCCAGGGGGTTTGGGAGAGACCCAGTACTTC.